A selection of T cell receptor beta chains follows, all from one sample in a study of T cell responses to AZD1222 COVID-19 vaccine. Method: immunoSEQ multiplex PCR; TCRdb's copy keeps in-frame clones and lacks some. Of around 150,000 clones in the sample, over 85% were seen once. The material sequenced was peripheral blood, taken on day 0 of AZD1222 vaccination. These receptors originate from an adult in good health. Both conserved end residues are part of each CDR3.

j_gene: TRBJ2-3
v_gene: TRBV2
CDR3aa: CASSTLALTTDTQYF

j_gene: TRBJ2-1
v_gene: TRBV19
CDR3aa: CASSILLASYNEQFF

j_gene: TRBJ1-1
v_gene: TRBV28
CDR3aa: CASSSGTPLGSAFF

j_gene: TRBJ1-1
v_gene: TRBV11-2
CDR3aa: CASSLDWGPPNTEAFF

j_gene: TRBJ1-2
v_gene: TRBV12-3/TRBV12-4
CDR3aa: CASSPSTNYGYTF

j_gene: TRBJ2-7
v_gene: TRBV6-5
CDR3aa: CASSYSRDRTYEQYF

j_gene: TRBJ2-1
v_gene: TRBV6-5
CDR3aa: CASTALAGVNEQFF

j_gene: TRBJ1-5
v_gene: TRBV3-1/TRBV3-2
CDR3aa: CASITGGRGQPQHF

j_gene: TRBJ1-2
v_gene: TRBV7-9
CDR3aa: CASSSGTALSGYTF

j_gene: TRBJ2-5
v_gene: TRBV3-1/TRBV3-2
CDR3aa: CASSRGTSGEETQYF

j_gene: TRBJ2-5
v_gene: TRBV5-5
CDR3aa: CASSSQQETQYF

j_gene: TRBJ1-2
v_gene: TRBV7-2
CDR3aa: CASSLTYRDSNYGYTF

j_gene: TRBJ2-2
v_gene: TRBV2
CDR3aa: CASSEVRGAGELFF

j_gene: TRBJ2-3
v_gene: TRBV6-2/TRBV6-3
CDR3aa: CASSYSLDRTTDTQYF

j_gene: TRBJ1-1
v_gene: TRBV19
CDR3aa: CASSFPGVNTEAFF

j_gene: TRBJ2-6
v_gene: TRBV3-1/TRBV3-2
CDR3aa: CASSQRAGANVLTF

j_gene: TRBJ2-7
v_gene: TRBV7-8
CDR3aa: CASSPDRVYEQYF

j_gene: TRBJ1-2
v_gene: TRBV19
CDR3aa: CASSIRQLGNYGYTF

j_gene: TRBJ1-2
v_gene: TRBV27
CDR3aa: CASSLYAAEGRVDGYTF

j_gene: TRBJ2-2
v_gene: TRBV2
CDR3aa: CASSVMASGTGGELFF

j_gene: TRBJ1-2
v_gene: TRBV14
CDR3aa: CASSQDRRGANYGYTF

j_gene: TRBJ1-4
v_gene: TRBV2
CDR3aa: CASSVTGANEKLFF

j_gene: TRBJ2-7
v_gene: TRBV10-2
CDR3aa: CASSDRLALYEQYF

j_gene: TRBJ1-4
v_gene: TRBV2
CDR3aa: CASSVIVGGLEKLFF

j_gene: TRBJ2-7
v_gene: TRBV27
CDR3aa: CASMGRVSALTYEQYF

j_gene: TRBJ1-1
v_gene: TRBV19
CDR3aa: CASSIGSGAANTEAFF

j_gene: TRBJ2-7
v_gene: TRBV27
CDR3aa: CASSSGQGRAYEQYF

j_gene: TRBJ1-5
v_gene: TRBV2
CDR3aa: CASRPGHGSNQPQHF

j_gene: TRBJ1-1
v_gene: TRBV19
CDR3aa: CASSTRGIGRARNTEAFF

j_gene: TRBJ2-7
v_gene: TRBV2
CDR3aa: CASRRTLVSSYEQYF

j_gene: TRBJ1-3
v_gene: TRBV6-5
CDR3aa: CASGGQSSGNTIYF

j_gene: TRBJ1-1
v_gene: TRBV29-1
CDR3aa: CSAARGSGAEAFF

j_gene: TRBJ1-1
v_gene: TRBV7-3
CDR3aa: CASSLRRGSGAFF

j_gene: TRBJ2-1
v_gene: TRBV3-1/TRBV3-2
CDR3aa: CASSPRLAGYNEQFF

j_gene: TRBJ2-3
v_gene: TRBV13
CDR3aa: CASSPKGGRNTQYF

j_gene: TRBJ2-1
v_gene: TRBV24-1
CDR3aa: CATGNGQTVNNEQFF

j_gene: TRBJ2-7
v_gene: TRBV28
CDR3aa: CASSSPRDRTSYEQYF

j_gene: TRBJ2-3
v_gene: TRBV19
CDR3aa: CASSSRPITSTDTQYF

j_gene: TRBJ2-3
v_gene: TRBV9
CDR3aa: CASSVSTDPTSTDTQYF

j_gene: TRBJ2-3
v_gene: TRBV19
CDR3aa: CASLLRTGGGTDTQYF

j_gene: TRBJ1-2
v_gene: TRBV5-6
CDR3aa: CASSLGRGRFYGYTF

j_gene: TRBJ2-3
v_gene: TRBV25-1
CDR3aa: CASSELGTDTQYF

j_gene: TRBJ2-2
v_gene: TRBV4-1
CDR3aa: CASSLKGTSGTGELFF

j_gene: TRBJ1-2
v_gene: TRBV4-2
CDR3aa: CASSPPQGAYGYTF

j_gene: TRBJ1-1
v_gene: TRBV6-4
CDR3aa: CASSDSVGASWTEAFF

j_gene: TRBJ1-2
v_gene: TRBV29-1
CDR3aa: CSVEAPSGYTF

j_gene: TRBJ1-2
v_gene: TRBV6-6
CDR3aa: CASRRGRQESYGYTF